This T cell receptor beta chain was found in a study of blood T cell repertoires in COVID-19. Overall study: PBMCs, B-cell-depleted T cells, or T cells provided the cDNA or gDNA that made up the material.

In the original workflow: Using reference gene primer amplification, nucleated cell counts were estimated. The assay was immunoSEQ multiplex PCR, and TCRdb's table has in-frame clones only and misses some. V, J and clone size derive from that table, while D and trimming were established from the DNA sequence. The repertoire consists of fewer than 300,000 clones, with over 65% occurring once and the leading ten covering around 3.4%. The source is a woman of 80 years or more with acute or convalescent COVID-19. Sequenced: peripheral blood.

CDR3 loop: CSATGQGLKAGYTF. In DNA form, the CDR3 reads TGCAGCGCCACTGGACAGGGGTTAAAAGCTGGCTACACCTTC. The genes are TRBV29-1 and TRBJ1-2; the match to TRBD1 covers 9 bases. The CDR3 extends over 14 amino acids. J gave up 7 bases and V 7 bases, and 13 bases lay outside the gene matches. CDR1 SQVTM and CDR2 ANQGSEA come from the germline V gene.